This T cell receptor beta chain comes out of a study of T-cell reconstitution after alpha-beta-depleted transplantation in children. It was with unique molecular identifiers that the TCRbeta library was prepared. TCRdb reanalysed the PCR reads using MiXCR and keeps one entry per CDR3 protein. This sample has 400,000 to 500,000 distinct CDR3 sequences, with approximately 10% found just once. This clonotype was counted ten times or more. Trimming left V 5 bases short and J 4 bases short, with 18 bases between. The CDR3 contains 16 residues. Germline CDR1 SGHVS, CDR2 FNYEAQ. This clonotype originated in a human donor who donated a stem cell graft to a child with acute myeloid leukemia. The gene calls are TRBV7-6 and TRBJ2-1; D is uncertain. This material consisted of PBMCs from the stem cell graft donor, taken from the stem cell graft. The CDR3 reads CASSQTDVHGYNEQFF. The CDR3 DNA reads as TGTGCCAGCAGCCAAACCGATGTACACGGGTACAATGAGCAGTTCTTC.